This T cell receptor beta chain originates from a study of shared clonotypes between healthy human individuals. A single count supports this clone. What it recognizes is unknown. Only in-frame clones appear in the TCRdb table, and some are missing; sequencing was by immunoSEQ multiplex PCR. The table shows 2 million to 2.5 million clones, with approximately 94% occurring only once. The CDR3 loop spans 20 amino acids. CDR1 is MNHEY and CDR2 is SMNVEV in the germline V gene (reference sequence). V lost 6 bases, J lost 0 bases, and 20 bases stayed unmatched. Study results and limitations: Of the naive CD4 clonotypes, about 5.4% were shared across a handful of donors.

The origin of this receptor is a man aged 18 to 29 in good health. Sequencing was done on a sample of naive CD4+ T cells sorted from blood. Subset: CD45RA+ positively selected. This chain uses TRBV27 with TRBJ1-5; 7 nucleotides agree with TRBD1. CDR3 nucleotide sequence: TGTGCCAGCAGACCACAGGGGTCCCAATCTACTCTGTATAGCAATCAGCCCCAGCATTTT. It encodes CASRPQGSQSTLYSNQPQHF.